The 10 T cell receptor beta chains given below trace back to one sample, sequenced in a study of CD8+ T cells in alopecia areata. Once RNA had been extracted, it was reverse transcribed into cDNA to act as the sequencing template. Profiling relied on immunoSEQ multiplex PCR, and the TCRdb table lists in-frame clones only, not all of them. This sample has over 100,000 clones and no singletons, with less than 20% in the ten largest. Sequenced: lesional skin. The receptors were gathered from a C3H/HeJ mouse with alopecia areata. These mice share the MHC haplotype H2-k.

This clone showed up just a few times. The genes are named according to mouse. Read data end 4 residues before the CDR3 end; the end is taken from the germline J gene. The chain combines TRBV13-1 with TRBJ2-5; possible D gene TRBD1, 6 bases. Trimming removed 5 bases at V and 0 bases at J, with 10 bases between. The CDR3 is 14 residues long. Germline V gene sequence: CDR1 NSHNY, CDR2 SYGAGN. The CDR3 bases that were read are TGTGCCAGCAGCAACAGGGTTAACCAAGAC. This translates into CASSNRVNQD. The full CDR3 is CASSNRVNQDTQYF.

This clone came up a few times. The gene names given are mouse names. The read is 4 residues too short to cover the CDR3 end, so that end is filled in from the germline J gene. The chain couples TRBV17 to TRBJ2-1, with a tentative D call TRBD1 (6 bases). CDR1 and CDR2 from the germline V gene are MNHDT and YYDKIL. V was pared by 6 bases and J by 1 base, with 7 bases between. The CDR3 is 13 residues long. CDR3 DNA, as far as it was read: TGTGCTAGCAGGGACAGAAACTATGCT. Its translation: CASRDRNYA. The full CDR3 reads CASRDRNYAEQFF.

Worth noting for this clone: All gene names here are mouse names. The CDR3 extends 4 residues past the end of the read, so its final part is completed from the germline J gene. The chain has TRBV13-3 and TRBJ1-1; D might be TRBD1 (6 bases). Germline CDR1 reads NNHDY; CDR2 reads SYVADS. CDR3 length: 12 amino acids. Incomplete CDR3 DNA: TGTGCCAGCGGCCAGGGGAGAACA. Translation: CASGQGRT. The CDR3 in its entirety is CASGQGRTEVFF.

This clone was detected a few times. Each gene name is a mouse one. The missing CDR3 end, 4 residues past where the read stops, is filled in from the germline J gene. V usage is TRBV1 and J usage is TRBJ1-2, with TRBD1 matching over 10 bases. Germline V lookup: CDR1 NSQYPW, CDR2 LRSPGD (reference sequence). V was pared by 1 base and J by 0 bases, with 5 bases of the junction left unmatched. The CDR3 is 17 amino acids. CDR3 DNA (partial): TGCACCTGCAGTGCAGTGACAGGGGGCGGGTCAAACTCC. This gives the protein CTCSAVTGGGSNS. The CDR3, in full, reads CTCSAVTGGGSNSDYTF.

This clone has more than one count but fewer than ten. At one of its ends the junction is not consistent with the germline gene, which may arise from a read error. Germline and genes here are mouse. The read terminates 4 residues before the CDR3 end, so the remaining end is supplied by the germline J gene. This sequence joins TRBV19 and TRBJ1-1; D uncertain. The CDR3 has 14 amino acids. From germline, CDR1 is FNHDT and CDR2 SITEND (reference sequence). The CDR3 protein is CVSTPALRDTEVFF. The DNA read from the CDR3 is TGTGTCAGCACCCCGGCCCTGAGGGACACA.

Turning to this clone: Gene and germline names: mouse. The DNA ends 4 residues before the CDR3 does, and the rest of the CDR3 is filled in from the germline J gene. The gene calls are TRBV19 and TRBJ1-4, with 9 bases aligning to TRBD1. The V gene's germline CDR1 is FNHDT and CDR2 SITEND (reference sequence). This CDR3 is 15 amino acids long. The sequenced part of the CDR3 DNA is TGTGCCAGCAGTATGATGGGACAGGGAGGCGAA. Translated: CASSMMGQGGE. The complete CDR3 reads CASSMMGQGGERLFF. Combining the CDR3 with reference TRBV19 and TRBJ1-4 gives the whole variable domain GGIITQTPKFLIGQEGQKLTLKCQQNFNHDTMYWYRQDSGKGLRLIYYSITENDLQKGDLSEGYDASREKKSSFSLTVTSAQKNEMAVFLCASSMMGQGGERLFFGHGTKLSVL.

This clone was detected a few times. The gene names given are mouse names. Sequencing ends 4 residues short of the CDR3 end; the germline J gene provides the rest. The chain uses TRBV13-1 and TRBJ2-7; 11 bases line up with TRBD2. From germline, CDR1 is NSHNY and CDR2 SYGAGN. The CDR3 runs 12 residues. The CDR3 here is CASRLGGHEQYF. The sequenced part of the CDR3 DNA is TGTGCCAGCAGACTGGGGGGGCAT.

At least ten counts were recorded for this clone. The TCRdb protein and the DNA translation do not line up at residue 11; the protein shown here was made by translating the DNA. These gene names are mouse names. Sequencing ends 3 residues short of the CDR3 end; the germline J gene provides the rest. The chain recombines TRBV1 with TRBJ1-3, with 9 positions matching TRBD1. V trimming: 4 bases; J trimming: 4 bases; junction bases outside the gene matches: 2. Germline assignment: CDR1 NSQYPW and CDR2 LRSPGD (reference sequence). The CDR3 has 14 amino acids. CDR3 residues: CTCSDRGHGNTLYF. The part of the CDR3 DNA that was read is TGCACCTGCAGTGACAGGGGGCACGGAAATACG.

This clone was counted a few times. Gene labels here are mouse ones. The read finishes 4 residues shy of the CDR3 end, and the germline J gene is used to complete it. V is TRBV17 and J is TRBJ2-1; D is perhaps TRBD2 (5 bases). The germline gives CDR1 MNHDT, CDR2 YYDKIL. This CDR3 comprises 13 residues. The CDR3 sequence: CASKDLSSSEQFF. CDR3 DNA, as far as it was read: TGTGCTAGCAAGGACTTGAGCTCCTCT.

This clone was observed a few times. The gene names given are mouse names. The DNA ends 4 residues before the CDR3 does, and the rest of the CDR3 is filled in from the germline J gene. The V call is TRBV1, the J call TRBJ1-4, with 11 bases identical to TRBD1. Germline-derived CDR1 and CDR2 are NSQYPW and LRSPGD (reference sequence). V shed 8 bases, J shed 5 bases, and the junction held 1 base outside the gene matches. CDR3 length equals 13 residues. CDR3 bases read: TGCACCTGCGGGACAGGGGGGAACGAA. This codes for CTCGTGGNE. In full, the CDR3 is CTCGTGGNERLFF. The whole variable domain, remainder taken from reference TRBV1 and TRBJ1-4, is VTLLEQNPRWRLVPRGQAVNLRCILKNSQYPWMSWYQQDLQKQLQWLFTLRSPGDKEVKSLPGADYLATRVTDTELRLQVANMSQGRTLYCTCGTGGNERLFFGHGTKLSVL.